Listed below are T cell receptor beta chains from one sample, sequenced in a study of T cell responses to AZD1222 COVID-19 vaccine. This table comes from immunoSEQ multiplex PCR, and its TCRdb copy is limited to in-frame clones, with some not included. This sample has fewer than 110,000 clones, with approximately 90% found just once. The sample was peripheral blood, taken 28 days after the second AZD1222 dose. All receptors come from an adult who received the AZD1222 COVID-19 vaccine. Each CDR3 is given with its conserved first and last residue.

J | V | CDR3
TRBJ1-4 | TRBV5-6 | CASSNREWATNEKLFF
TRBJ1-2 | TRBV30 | CAWSVLVAVANYGYTF
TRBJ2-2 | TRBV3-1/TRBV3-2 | CASSQRRTSDTGELFF
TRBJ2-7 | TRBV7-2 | CATRGGNPSGSPYEQYF
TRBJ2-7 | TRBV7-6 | CASSLAPGLGLAYEQYF
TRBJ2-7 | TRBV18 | CASSRSDEGGPESSYEQYF
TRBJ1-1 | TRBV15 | CATSRGTGGLTEAFF
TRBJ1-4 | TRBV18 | CASSTSPTNEKLFF
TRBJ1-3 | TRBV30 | CAWIQGFTGSSGNTIYF
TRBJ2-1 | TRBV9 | CASSVGSGRENEQFF
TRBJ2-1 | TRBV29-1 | CSVGAPSSYNEQFF
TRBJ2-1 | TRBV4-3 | CASRRAPDSYNEQFF
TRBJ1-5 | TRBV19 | CASSRRQANQPQHF
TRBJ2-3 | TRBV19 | CASSIPGQGSDTQYF
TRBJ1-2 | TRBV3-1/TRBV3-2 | CASSQAKLAGRYGYTF
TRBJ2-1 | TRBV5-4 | CASRASGEYNEQFF
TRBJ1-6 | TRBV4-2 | CASSQDRSGTENSPLHF
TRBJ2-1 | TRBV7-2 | CASSSREGVEQFF
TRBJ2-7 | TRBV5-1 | CASSLGRNSYEQYF
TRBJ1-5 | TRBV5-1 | CASSLEALGNQPQHF
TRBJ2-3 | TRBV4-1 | CASSQVASGVSTDTQYF
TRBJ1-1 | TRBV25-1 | CASSGPGLRSEAFF
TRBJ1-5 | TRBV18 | CASSRDKSIQPQHF
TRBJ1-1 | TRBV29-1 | CSAPVGTEAFF
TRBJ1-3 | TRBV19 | CASSTRTTGNTIYF
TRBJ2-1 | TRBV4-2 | CASSQTGKPYNEQFF
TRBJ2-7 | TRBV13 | CASTPSGRYYEQYF
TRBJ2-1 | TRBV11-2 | CASSQAGGNYNEQFF
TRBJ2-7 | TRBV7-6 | CASSLGGSASYEQYF
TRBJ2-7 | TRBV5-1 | CASSFQGSYEQYF
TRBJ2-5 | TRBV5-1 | CASGPSGGETQYF
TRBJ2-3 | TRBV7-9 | CASSLSEVAQIGFGDTQYF
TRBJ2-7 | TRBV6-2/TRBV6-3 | CASSYSRGSGYEQYF
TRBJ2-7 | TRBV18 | CASSPPGLSGEQYF
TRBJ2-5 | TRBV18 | CASSPGTGGQETQYF
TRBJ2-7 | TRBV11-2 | CASTRTSGSYEQYF
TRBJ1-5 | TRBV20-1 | CSASGLRDTNQPQHF
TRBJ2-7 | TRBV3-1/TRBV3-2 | CASSQDRGYEQYF
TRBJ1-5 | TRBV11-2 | CASSLGQGGNQPQHF